The rows below give T cell receptor beta chains drawn from one sample of a study of regulatory T cells in long-lasting Graves disease. TCRdb itself ran the multiplex PCR reads through MiXCR, one entry per CDR3 protein. The data contain more than 300,000 distinct CDR3 sequences, 10% to 15% of them singletons. The sample was also reused in another study, on T cells in Graves' hyperthyroidism and ophthalmopathy.

Here the sequenced sample was peripheral blood mononuclear cells (PBMCs), taken at new diagnosis, from a patient treated with antithyroid drugs. The receptors originated from a young woman with Graves disease. CDR3s include the opening cysteine and the closing phenylalanine or tryptophan. The D gene is left open where the match is weak. Clone size, where shown, is once, few, many, or a class for clones that have expanded.

V	D	J	size	CDR3	DNA
TRBV12-3/TRBV12-4	.	TRBJ1-3	many	CASSRGQKGNTIYF	TGTGCCAGCAGCCGAGGACAGAAAGGAAACACCATATATTTT
TRBV13	TRBD2	TRBJ2-7	.	CASSPGLGGTEQYF	TGTGCCAGCAGCCCGGGACTAGGAGGTACCGAGCAGTACTTC
TRBV12-3/TRBV12-4	TRBD2	TRBJ2-1	many	CASSFRRLASNEQFF	TGTGCCAGCAGTTTCCGACGACTAGCTTCCAATGAGCAGTTCTTC
TRBV4-3	TRBD1	TRBJ1-1	.	CASSQDRVRTNPEAFF	TGCGCCAGCAGCCAGGACAGGGTTAGGACAAACCCTGAAGCTTTCTTT
TRBV15	.	TRBJ2-2	many	CATSRDPDSGELFF	TGTGCCACCAGCAGAGATCCCGATTCCGGGGAGCTGTTTTTT
TRBV11-1	TRBD2	TRBJ2-1	once	CASSSEAGVGYNEQFF	TGTGCCAGCAGCTCCGAAGCGGGAGTGGGTTACAATGAGCAGTTCTTC
TRBV20-1	.	TRBJ2-7	.	CSAIQVTYEQYF	TGCAGTGCTATCCAGGTAACCTACGAGCAGTACTTC
TRBV6-1	TRBD1	TRBJ1-4	many	CATLRTGSVATNEKLFF	TGTGCCACCCTAAGGACAGGGTCTGTCGCAACTAATGAAAAACTGTTTTTT
TRBV10-1	.	TRBJ1-5	few	CASSERGAGDSNQPQHF	TGCGCCAGCAGTGAGCGGGGGGCAGGGGATAGCAATCAGCCCCAGCATTTT
TRBV6-1	.	TRBJ1-5	.	CASSETGGGVDQHF	TGTGCCAGCAGTGAAACCGGCGGGGGCGTGGACCAGCATTTT
TRBV7-3	.	TRBJ1-1	few	CASSLTGQAMNTEAFF	TGTGCCAGCAGCTTAACTGGGCAGGCCATGAACACTGAAGCTTTCTTT
TRBV6-5	TRBD1	TRBJ1-1	.	CASTTAGTGDNTEAFF	TGTGCCAGCACCACCGCGGGGACAGGGGACAACACTGAAGCTTTCTTT
TRBV6-1	TRBD1	TRBJ1-5	few	CASTWGQTEPQHF	TGTGCCAGCACCTGGGGACAGACTGAGCCCCAGCATTTT
TRBV19	.	TRBJ2-1	.	CASLGLPGEQFF	TGTGCCAGTTTGGGTCTTCCGGGGGAGCAGTTCTTC
TRBV19	.	TRBJ1-2	many	CASTLDRWSGGYTF	TGTGCCAGTACTCTAGACAGGTGGAGCGGTGGCTACACCTTC
TRBV12-3/TRBV12-4	.	TRBJ1-6	.	CASSKLRVSPLHF	TGTGCCAGCAGCAAACTAAGGGTATCACCCCTCCACTTT
TRBV20-1	.	TRBJ2-1	many	CSARDLVAGHAYNEQFF	TGCAGTGCTAGAGATCTCGTGGCAGGACATGCCTACAATGAGCAGTTCTTC
TRBV28	.	TRBJ1-5	many	CASTLSQARNQPQHF	TGTGCCAGCACCCTTTCCCAGGCCAGAAATCAGCCCCAGCATTTT
TRBV6-2/TRBV6-3	.	TRBJ1-2	.	CASTFWEVAGYTF	TGTGCCAGCACTTTTTGGGAGGTTGCTGGCTACACCTTC
TRBV12-3/TRBV12-4	.	TRBJ1-1	many	CASRPQGSSTEAFF	TGTGCCAGCAGGCCCCAGGGCTCGTCGACTGAAGCTTTCTTT
TRBV20-1	TRBD2	TRBJ2-5	many	CSASGGREDPYQETQYF	TGCAGTGCTAGTGGGGGACGGGAGGACCCGTACCAAGAGACCCAGTACTTC
TRBV4-2	.	TRBJ1-2	.	CASSQDFREGKAYGYTF	TGTGCCAGCAGCCAAGATTTCAGAGAAGGGAAGGCCTATGGCTACACCTTC
TRBV6-1	.	TRBJ2-1	many	CASSSSRSDSYNEQFF	TGTGCCAGCAGCTCCAGCCGGTCCGACAGCTACAATGAGCAGTTCTTC
TRBV2	.	TRBJ1-1	many	CASKEGTKAFF	TGTGCCAGCAAAGAGGGGACCAAAGCTTTCTTT
TRBV12-5	TRBD1	TRBJ2-1	few	CASGLTRQGARHEQFF	TGTGCTAGTGGTTTGACCCGACAGGGGGCGCGTCATGAGCAGTTCTTC
TRBV4-2	TRBD1	TRBJ1-1	few	CASSQVGGGEAEAFF	TGTGCCAGCAGCCAAGTAGGGGGCGGGGAGGCTGAAGCTTTCTTT
TRBV6-1	TRBD2	TRBJ2-2	.	CASSNLAGITGELFF	TGTGCCAGCAGTAACCTAGCGGGGATTACCGGGGAGCTGTTTTTT
TRBV2	TRBD2	TRBJ2-1	.	CASSALTSASSYNEQFF	TGTGCCAGCAGTGCCCTGACTAGCGCGAGCTCCTACAATGAGCAGTTCTTC
TRBV7-8	.	TRBJ2-3	many	CASSLKRGRLTDTQYF	TGTGCCAGCAGCCTCAAAAGAGGGAGACTCACAGATACGCAGTATTTT
TRBV6-1	.	TRBJ2-5	many	CASSNLGETQYF	TGTGCCAGCAGTAACCTTGGGGAGACCCAGTACTTC
TRBV27	TRBD2	TRBJ2-1	many	CASSSIREGNEQFF	TGTGCCAGCAGTTCAATTCGGGAGGGCAATGAGCAGTTCTTC
TRBV5-6	.	TRBJ2-7	many	CASTLGPAQYEQYF	TGTGCCAGCACCCTCGGGCCAGCCCAGTACGAGCAGTACTTC
TRBV28	.	TRBJ2-7	many	CASSRQGLRGEQYF	TGTGCCAGCAGTCGTCAGGGTCTCCGGGGCGAGCAGTACTTC
TRBV7-2	.	TRBJ2-3	many	CASSLLQGSTDTQYF	TGTGCCAGCAGCTTACTCCAGGGAAGCACAGATACGCAGTATTTT
TRBV6-5	.	TRBJ2-3	few	CASSYLGLSTDTQYF	TGTGCCAGCAGTTACTTGGGGCTTAGCACGGATACGCAGTATTTT
TRBV7-2	TRBD2	TRBJ2-2	.	CASSKRGLAGLDTGELFF	TGTGCCAGCAGCAAAAGGGGACTAGCGGGTCTAGACACCGGGGAGCTGTTTTTT
TRBV28	.	TRBJ2-2	many	CASIPGNTGELFF	TGTGCCAGCATACCGGGGAACACCGGGGAGCTGTTTTTT
TRBV28	.	TRBJ2-2	.	CASSFWDGELFF	TGTGCCAGCAGTTTCTGGGACGGGGAGCTGTTTTTT
TRBV7-2	.	TRBJ2-5	many	CASSFNREETQYF	TGTGCCAGCAGCTTTAACAGAGAAGAGACCCAGTACTTC
TRBV7-9	.	TRBJ1-1	few	CASSFQGSGTEAFF	TGTGCCAGCAGCTTTCAGGGGTCGGGCACTGAAGCTTTCTTT
TRBV7-2	.	TRBJ2-3	many	CASSYVGTDTQYF	TGTGCCAGCAGTTACGTAGGCACAGATACGCAGTATTTT
TRBV9	.	TRBJ1-5	few	CASSASRVLKKGQPQHF	TGTGCCAGCAGCGCTAGCCGGGTCCTCAAAAAGGGTCAGCCCCAGCATTTT
TRBV4-3	.	TRBJ2-7	many	CASSQEWEPARYEQYF	TGCGCCAGCAGCCAAGAGTGGGAACCAGCTCGGTACGAGCAGTACTTC
TRBV6-9	.	TRBJ2-2	many	CASSYIGELFF	TGTGCCAGCAGTTACATCGGGGAGCTGTTTTTT
TRBV4-3	.	TRBJ1-1	many	CASSQDGKGGNTEAFF	TGCGCCAGCAGCCAAGATGGGAAGGGTGGGAACACTGAAGCTTTCTTT
TRBV4-2	TRBD1	TRBJ2-1	many	CASSPTGGYEQFF	TGTGCCAGCAGCCCGACAGGGGGCTATGAGCAGTTCTTC
TRBV7-2	.	TRBJ2-3	.	CASSGLGRELGDTQYF	TGTGCCAGCAGCGGGTTAGGACGGGAGCTAGGGGATACGCAGTATTTT
TRBV6-1	.	TRBJ2-1	many	CASSEFSNLSNEQFF	TGTGCCAGCAGTGAATTTTCTAACTTGAGTAATGAGCAGTTCTTC
TRBV7-2	.	TRBJ2-6	.	CAGRGVEDSGANVLTF	TGTGCCGGCAGGGGAGTGGAGGATAGTGGGGCCAACGTCCTGACTTTC
TRBV5-1	TRBD1	TRBJ2-2	.	CASNRGNPTGELFF	TGCGCCAGCAACAGGGGTAACCCCACCGGGGAGCTGTTTTTT
TRBV15	.	TRBJ1-1	many	CATTPLGGATEAFF	TGTGCCACCACCCCGTTGGGGGGGGCAACTGAAGCTTTCTTT
TRBV7-9	.	TRBJ1-2	once	CASSFRTAGGVDGYTF	TGTGCCAGCAGCTTTCGAACTGCCGGGGGGGTCGATGGCTACACCTTC
TRBV6-1	.	TRBJ2-7	.	CASSAPFGAAYEQYF	TGTGCCAGCAGTGCACCCTTTGGGGCTGCCTACGAGCAGTACTTC
TRBV4-2	.	TRBJ1-5	few	CASSPDHHNQPQHF	TGTGCCAGCAGCCCTGACCACCACAATCAGCCCCAGCATTTT
TRBV28	.	TRBJ2-1	many	CASIQPPNEQFF	TGTGCCAGCATCCAACCCCCCAATGAGCAGTTCTTC
TRBV7-2	.	TRBJ1-4	many	CASSALRGEKLFF	TGTGCCAGCAGCGCCCTTCGGGGGGAAAAACTGTTTTTT
TRBV7-3	.	TRBJ2-1	many	CASSLTPNNEQFF	TGTGCCAGCAGCTTAACACCGAACAATGAGCAGTTCTTC
TRBV12-3/TRBV12-4	.	TRBJ1-5	many	CASSPGGGSNQPQHF	TGTGCCAGCTCACCAGGAGGGGGTAGCAATCAGCCCCAGCATTTT
TRBV28	TRBD2	TRBJ2-3	many	CASSWYNSAGGADTQYF	TGTGCCAGCAGTTGGTACAATAGCGCGGGAGGGGCAGATACGCAGTATTTT